A selection of T cell receptor beta chains follows, all from one sample in a study of T cell responses to AZD1222 COVID-19 vaccine. Produced via immunoSEQ multiplex PCR; TCRdb's table is partial and in-frame only. The table has 210,000 or so clones, about 94% seen once. The sample consisted of peripheral blood, taken 28 days after the second dose of the MenACWY control vaccine. Every receptor here comes from an adult who received the MenACWY meningococcal vaccine as a control. Each CDR3 is given with its conserved first and last residue. The D gene is left open where the match is weak.

cdr3_nt	cdr3_aa	j_call	v_call	d_call
TGTGCCAGCAGTGAAGGGGACAGGGATTATGAAAAACTGTTTTTT	CASSEGDRDYEKLFF	TRBJ1-4	TRBV6-1	TRBD1
TGCGCCAGCAGCGCGGGACTAGCGGGAGGCACAGATACGCAGTATTTT	CASSAGLAGGTDTQYF	TRBJ2-3	TRBV5-1	TRBD2
TGTGCCAGCGGAGGTGGAAAGCTTGATAATTCACCCCTCCACTTT	CASGGGKLDNSPLHF	TRBJ1-6	TRBV9	NA
TGCGCCAGCAGCTTCCACACAGATACGCAGTATTTT	CASSFHTDTQYF	TRBJ2-3	TRBV5-1	NA
TGTGCCAGCAGCTTCGTGAACACTGAAGCTTTCTTT	CASSFVNTEAFF	TRBJ1-1	TRBV11-2	NA
TGTGCCAGCAGTATACAGCCGGGGGGCACTGAAGCTTTCTTT	CASSIQPGGTEAFF	TRBJ1-1	TRBV6-5	NA
TGTGCCAGCACCACGAGCACCTCTGGAAACACCATATATTTT	CASTTSTSGNTIYF	TRBJ1-3	TRBV3-1/TRBV3-2	NA
TGTGCCATCAGCAAGGGGGCCACAGATACGCAGTATTTT	CAISKGATDTQYF	TRBJ2-3	TRBV10-3	TRBD1
TGTGCCAGCAGTTTATTGACTAGCGACGAGACCCAGTACTTC	CASSLLTSDETQYF	TRBJ2-5	TRBV28	TRBD2
TGTGCCAGCAGTTATAGACGTACCGCCTACGAGCAGTACTTC	CASSYRRTAYEQYF	TRBJ2-7	TRBV6-2/TRBV6-3	NA
TGTGCCAGCAGTTTACCTCCGGGACAGGGATCTGGGGCCAACGTCCTGACTTTC	CASSLPPGQGSGANVLTF	TRBJ2-6	TRBV28	TRBD1